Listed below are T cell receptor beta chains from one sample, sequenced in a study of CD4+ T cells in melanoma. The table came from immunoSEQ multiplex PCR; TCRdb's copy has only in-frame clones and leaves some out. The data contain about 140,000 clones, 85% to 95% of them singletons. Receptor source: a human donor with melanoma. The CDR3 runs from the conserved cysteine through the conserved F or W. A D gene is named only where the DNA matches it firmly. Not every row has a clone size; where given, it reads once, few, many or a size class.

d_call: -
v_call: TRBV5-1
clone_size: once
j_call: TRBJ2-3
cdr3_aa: CASSLVPQGIGTDTQYF
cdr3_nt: TGCGCCAGCAGCTTGGTACCACAGGGCATCGGCACAGATACGCAGTATTTT

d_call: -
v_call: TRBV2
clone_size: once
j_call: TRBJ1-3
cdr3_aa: CASASISSGNTIYF
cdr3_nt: TGTGCCAGCGCCTCAATCAGCTCTGGAAACACCATATATTTT

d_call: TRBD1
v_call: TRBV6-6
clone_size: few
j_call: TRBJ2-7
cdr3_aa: CASSYGDRGQSYEQYF
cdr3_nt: TGTGCCAGCAGTTACGGGGACAGGGGGCAATCGTACGAGCAGTACTTC

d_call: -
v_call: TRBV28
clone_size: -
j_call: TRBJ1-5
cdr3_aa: CASSPQGVAGDNQPQHF
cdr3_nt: TGTGCCAGCAGTCCCCAGGGCGTTGCAGGGGACAATCAGCCCCAGCATTTT

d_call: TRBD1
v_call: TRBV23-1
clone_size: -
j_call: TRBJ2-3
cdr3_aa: CATWNRGTTDTQYF
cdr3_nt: TGCGCCACTTGGAACAGGGGGACGACAGATACGCAGTATTTT

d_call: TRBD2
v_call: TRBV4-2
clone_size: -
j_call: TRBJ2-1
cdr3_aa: CASSQSGGDYNEQFF
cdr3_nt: TGTGCCAGCAGCCAGAGCGGGGGCGATTACAATGAGCAGTTCTTC

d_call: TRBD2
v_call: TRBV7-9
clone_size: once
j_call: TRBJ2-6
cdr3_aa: CASSLRGAGANVLTF
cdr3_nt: TGTGCCAGCAGCTTACGGGGGGCTGGGGCCAACGTCCTGACTTTC

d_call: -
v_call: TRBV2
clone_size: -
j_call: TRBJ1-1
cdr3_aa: CASSSTVANTEAFF
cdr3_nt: TGTGCCAGCAGTTCGACAGTGGCGAACACTGAAGCTTTCTTT

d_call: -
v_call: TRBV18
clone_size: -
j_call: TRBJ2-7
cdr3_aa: CASSPPQGDSYEQYF
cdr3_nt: TGTGCCAGCTCACCACCACAGGGAGACTCCTACGAGCAGTACTTC

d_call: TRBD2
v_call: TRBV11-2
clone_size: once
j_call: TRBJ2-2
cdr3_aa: CASSPVGAGVTGELFF
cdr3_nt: TGTGCCAGCAGCCCCGTCGGGGCGGGAGTCACCGGGGAGCTGTTTTTT

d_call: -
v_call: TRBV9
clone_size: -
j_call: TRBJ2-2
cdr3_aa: CASSEEGGALSGELFF
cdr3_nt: TGTGCCAGCAGCGAGGAAGGAGGGGCGTTGAGCGGGGAGCTGTTTTTT

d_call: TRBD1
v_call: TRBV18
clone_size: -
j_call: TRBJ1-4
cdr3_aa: CASSQAGGANEKLFF
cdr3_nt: TGTGCCAGCTCACAAGCAGGGGGTGCTAATGAAAAACTGTTTTTT

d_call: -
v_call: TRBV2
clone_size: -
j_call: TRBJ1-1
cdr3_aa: CASTSNTEAFF
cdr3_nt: TGTGCCAGCACATCGAACACTGAAGCTTTCTTT

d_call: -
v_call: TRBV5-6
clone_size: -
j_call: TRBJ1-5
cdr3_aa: CASSLGAADARLAQHF
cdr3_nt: TGTGCCAGCAGCTTGGGGGCGGCAGACGCTAGGTTGGCCCAGCATTTT

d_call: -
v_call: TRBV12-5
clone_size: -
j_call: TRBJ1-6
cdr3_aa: CASGLVQAGNSPLHF
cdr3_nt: TGTGCTAGTGGTTTGGTACAGGCGGGCAATTCACCCCTCCACTTT

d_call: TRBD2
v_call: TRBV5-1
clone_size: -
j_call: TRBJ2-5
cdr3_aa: CASSTGLAGQETQYF
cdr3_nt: TGCGCCAGCAGCACGGGACTAGCGGGACAAGAGACCCAGTACTTC

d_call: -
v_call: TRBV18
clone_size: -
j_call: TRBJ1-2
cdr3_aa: CASSLETVNGYTF
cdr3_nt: TGTGCCAGCTCACTAGAGACAGTAAACGGCTACACCTTC

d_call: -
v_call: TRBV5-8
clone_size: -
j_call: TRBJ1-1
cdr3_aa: CASSLMQGMGNTEAFF
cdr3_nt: TGTGCCAGCAGCTTGATGCAGGGGATGGGGAACACTGAAGCTTTCTTT

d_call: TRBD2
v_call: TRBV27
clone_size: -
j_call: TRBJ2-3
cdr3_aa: CASSGATSGGPDTQYF
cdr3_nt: TGTGCCAGCTCAGGCGCAACTAGCGGGGGACCAGATACGCAGTATTTT

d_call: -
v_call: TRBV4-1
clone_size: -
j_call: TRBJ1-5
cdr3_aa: CASSQAKGEFNQPQHF
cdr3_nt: TGCGCCAGCAGCCAAGCCAAGGGGGAGTTCAATCAGCCCCAGCATTTT

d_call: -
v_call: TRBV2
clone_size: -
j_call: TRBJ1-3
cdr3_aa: CASESSGNTIYF
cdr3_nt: TGTGCCAGCGAGAGCTCTGGAAACACCATATATTTT

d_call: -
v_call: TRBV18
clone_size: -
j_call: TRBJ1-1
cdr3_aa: CASSPYNTEAFF
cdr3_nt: TGTGCCAGCTCACCCTACAACACTGAAGCTTTCTTT

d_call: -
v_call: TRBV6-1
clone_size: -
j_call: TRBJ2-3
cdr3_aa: CASSDLVTGLTDTQYF
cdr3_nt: TGTGCCAGCAGTGATTTAGTCACCGGGCTTACAGATACGCAGTATTTT

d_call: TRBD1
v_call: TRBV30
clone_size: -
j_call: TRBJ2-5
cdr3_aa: CAWSHDRGRQETQYF
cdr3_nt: TGTGCCTGGAGCCACGACAGGGGTCGGCAAGAGACCCAGTACTTC

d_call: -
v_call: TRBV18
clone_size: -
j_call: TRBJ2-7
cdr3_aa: CASSREVPPYEQYF
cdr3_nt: TGTGCCAGCTCACGGGAGGTACCCCCCTACGAGCAGTACTTC

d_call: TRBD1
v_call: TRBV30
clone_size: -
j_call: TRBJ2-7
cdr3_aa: CAWRVGQGSMHEQYF
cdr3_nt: TGTGCCTGGAGGGTGGGACAGGGGAGTATGCACGAGCAGTACTTC

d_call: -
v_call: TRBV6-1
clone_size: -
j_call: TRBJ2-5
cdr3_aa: CASSEALETQYF
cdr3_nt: TGTGCCAGCAGTGAAGCTTTGGAGACCCAGTACTTC

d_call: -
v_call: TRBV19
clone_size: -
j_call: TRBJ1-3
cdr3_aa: CASPTDTIYF
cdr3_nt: TGTGCCAGTCCCACGGACACCATATATTTT

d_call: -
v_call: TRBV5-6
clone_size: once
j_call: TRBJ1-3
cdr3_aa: CASSLEGGNSGNTIYF
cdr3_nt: TGTGCCAGCAGCTTGGAGGGAGGGAACTCTGGAAACACCATATATTTT

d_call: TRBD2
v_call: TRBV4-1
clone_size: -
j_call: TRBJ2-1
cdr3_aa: CASSQEWLAGYNEQFF
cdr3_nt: TGCGCCAGCAGCCAAGAATGGCTAGCGGGCTACAATGAGCAGTTCTTC

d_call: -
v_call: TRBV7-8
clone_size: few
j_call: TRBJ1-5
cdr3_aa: CASSSGNRQPQHF
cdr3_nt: TGTGCCAGCAGCTCAGGGAATAGGCAGCCCCAGCATTTT

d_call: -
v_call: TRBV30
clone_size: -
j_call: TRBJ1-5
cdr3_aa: CAWSVRGDQPQHF
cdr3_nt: TGTGCCTGGAGTGTACGAGGAGATCAGCCCCAGCATTTT

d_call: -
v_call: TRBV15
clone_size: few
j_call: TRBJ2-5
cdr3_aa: CATSREIRVQETQYF
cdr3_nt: TGTGCCACCAGCAGAGAAATCAGGGTCCAAGAGACCCAGTACTTC

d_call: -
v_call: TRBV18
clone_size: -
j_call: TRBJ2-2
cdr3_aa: CASSPRGFTGELFF
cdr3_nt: TGTGCCAGCTCACCACGGGGCTTCACCGGGGAGCTGTTTTTT

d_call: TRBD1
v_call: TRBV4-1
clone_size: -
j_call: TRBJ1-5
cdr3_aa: CASKGTENSNQPQHF
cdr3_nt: TGCGCCAGCAAAGGGACAGAAAATAGCAATCAGCCCCAGCATTTT

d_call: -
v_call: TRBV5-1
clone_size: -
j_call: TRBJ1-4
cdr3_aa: CASSLEGSTNEKLFF
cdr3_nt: TGCGCCAGCAGCTTGGAGGGATCAACTAATGAAAAACTGTTTTTT

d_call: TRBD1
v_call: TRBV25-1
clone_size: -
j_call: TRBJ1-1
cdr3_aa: CASSRGGYGEAFF
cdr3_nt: TGTGCCAGCTCCAGGGGGGGGTACGGTGAAGCTTTCTTT

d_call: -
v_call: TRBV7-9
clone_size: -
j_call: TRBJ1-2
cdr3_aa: CASSPRPPGYTF
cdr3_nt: TGTGCCAGCAGCCCAAGGCCCCCTGGCTACACCTTC

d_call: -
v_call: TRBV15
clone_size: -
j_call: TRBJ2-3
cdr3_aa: CATSSNWGRGTDTQYF
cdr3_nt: TGTGCCACCAGCAGTAATTGGGGGCGGGGGACAGATACGCAGTATTTT

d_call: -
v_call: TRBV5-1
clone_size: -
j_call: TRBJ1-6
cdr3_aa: CASSLDGGISPLHF
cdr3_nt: TGCGCCAGCAGCTTGGACGGGGGGATTTCACCCCTCCACTTT

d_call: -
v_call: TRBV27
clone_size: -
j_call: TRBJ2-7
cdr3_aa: CASGGWDSRSYEQYF
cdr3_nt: TGTGCCAGCGGGGGGTGGGACAGCCGCTCCTACGAGCAGTACTTC

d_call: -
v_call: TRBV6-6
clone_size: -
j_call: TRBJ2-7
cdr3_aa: CASSPPGTDVYF
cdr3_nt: TGTGCCAGCAGTCCCCCCGGAACGGATGTGTACTTC

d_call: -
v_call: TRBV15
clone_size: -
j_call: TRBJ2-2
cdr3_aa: CATSRDSRRGGTGELFF
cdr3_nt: TGTGCCACCAGCAGAGATTCTCGGAGAGGGGGCACCGGGGAGCTGTTTTTT

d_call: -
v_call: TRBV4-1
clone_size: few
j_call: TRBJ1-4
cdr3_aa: CASSQGAQGTSRKLFF
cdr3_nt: TGCGCCAGCAGCCAAGGGGCCCAGGGGACAAGTCGAAAACTGTTTTTT

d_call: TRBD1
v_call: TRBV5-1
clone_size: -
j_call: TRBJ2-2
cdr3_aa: CASSPTTGHTGELFF
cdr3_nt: TGCGCCAGCAGCCCAACGACAGGGCACACCGGGGAGCTGTTTTTT

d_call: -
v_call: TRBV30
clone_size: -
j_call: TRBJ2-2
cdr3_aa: CAWTGGLRELFF
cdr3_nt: TGTGCCTGGACAGGGGGGTTACGGGAGCTGTTTTTT